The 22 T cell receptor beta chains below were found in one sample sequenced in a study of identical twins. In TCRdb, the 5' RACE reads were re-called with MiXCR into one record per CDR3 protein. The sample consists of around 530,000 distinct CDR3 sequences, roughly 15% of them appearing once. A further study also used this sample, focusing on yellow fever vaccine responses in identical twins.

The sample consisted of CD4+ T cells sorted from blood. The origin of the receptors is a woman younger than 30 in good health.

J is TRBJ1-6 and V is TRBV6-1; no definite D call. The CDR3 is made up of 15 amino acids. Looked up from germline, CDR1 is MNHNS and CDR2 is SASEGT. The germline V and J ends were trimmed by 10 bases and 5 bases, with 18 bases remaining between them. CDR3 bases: TGTGCCACTCACCTTCACCGGAAGGATAATTCACCCCTCCACTTT. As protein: CATHLHRKDNSPLHF.

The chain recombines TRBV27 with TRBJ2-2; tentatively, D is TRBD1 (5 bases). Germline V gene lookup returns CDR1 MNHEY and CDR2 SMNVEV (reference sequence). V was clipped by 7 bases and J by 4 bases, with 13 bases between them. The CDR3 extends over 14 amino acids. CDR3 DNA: TGTGCCAGCACCCCCTTGGGGCCCACCGGGGAGCTGTTTTTT. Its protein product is CASTPLGPTGELFF.

CDR3 protein: CASITDFTDTQYF. CDR3 coding DNA: TGTGCCAGCATCACGGACTTCACAGATACGCAGTATTTT. The chain uses TRBV12-3 or TRBV12-4 and TRBJ2-3; maybe TRBD2 (5 bases). Trimming removed 7 bases from V and 2 bases from J, with 10 bases in between. This CDR3 comprises 13 residues.

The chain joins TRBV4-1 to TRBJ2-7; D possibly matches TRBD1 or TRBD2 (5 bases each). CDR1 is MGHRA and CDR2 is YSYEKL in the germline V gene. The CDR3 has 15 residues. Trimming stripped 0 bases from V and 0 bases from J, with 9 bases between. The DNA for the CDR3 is TGCGCCAGCAGCCAAGACTGGGGGTACTCCTACGAGCAGTACTTC. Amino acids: CASSQDWGYSYEQYF.

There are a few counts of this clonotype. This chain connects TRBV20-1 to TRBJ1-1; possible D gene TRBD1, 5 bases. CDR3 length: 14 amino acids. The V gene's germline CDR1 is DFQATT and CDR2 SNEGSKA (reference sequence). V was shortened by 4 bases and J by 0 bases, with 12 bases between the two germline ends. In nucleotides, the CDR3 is TGCAGTGCTACGCCAGGGAACATGAACACTGAAGCTTTCTTT. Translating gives CSATPGNMNTEAFF.

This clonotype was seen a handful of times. The CDR3: CASRRQGRSEKLFF. The CDR3 DNA reads TGTGCCAGCAGGCGACAGGGTCGGAGTGAAAAACTGTTTTTT. The chain carries TRBV6-1 and TRBJ1-4; TRBD1 aligns across 7 bases. The CDR3 contains 14 residues. The ends lost 6 bases at V and 7 bases at J; junction bases unmatched: 8. Per the germline V gene, CDR1 is MNHNS and CDR2 is SASEGT.

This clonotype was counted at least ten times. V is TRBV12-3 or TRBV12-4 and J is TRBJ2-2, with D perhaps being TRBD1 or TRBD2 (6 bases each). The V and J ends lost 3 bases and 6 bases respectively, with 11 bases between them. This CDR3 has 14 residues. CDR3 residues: CASSLRGAAGELFF. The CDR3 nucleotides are TGTGCCAGCAGTTTGAGGGGGGCCGCCGGGGAGCTGTTTTTT.

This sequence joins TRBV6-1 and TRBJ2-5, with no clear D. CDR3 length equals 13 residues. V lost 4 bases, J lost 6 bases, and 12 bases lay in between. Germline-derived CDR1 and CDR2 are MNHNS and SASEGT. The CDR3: CASSVGFGQTQYF. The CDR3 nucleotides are TGTGCCAGCAGTGTGGGGTTCGGACAGACCCAGTACTTC.

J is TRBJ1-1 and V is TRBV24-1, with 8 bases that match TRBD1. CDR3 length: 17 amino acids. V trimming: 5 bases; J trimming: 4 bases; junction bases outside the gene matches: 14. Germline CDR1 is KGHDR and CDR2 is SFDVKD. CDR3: CATSGAQGEERSTEAFF. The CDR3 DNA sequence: TGTGCCACCAGTGGGGCACAGGGGGAAGAGAGAAGCACTGAAGCTTTCTTT.

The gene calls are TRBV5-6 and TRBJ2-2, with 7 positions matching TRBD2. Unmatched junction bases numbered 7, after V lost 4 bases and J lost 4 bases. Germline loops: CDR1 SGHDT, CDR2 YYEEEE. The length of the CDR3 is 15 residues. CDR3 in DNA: TGTGCCAGCAGCCCCGGACTAGAGTCCACCGGGGAGCTGTTTTTT. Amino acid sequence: CASSPGLESTGELFF. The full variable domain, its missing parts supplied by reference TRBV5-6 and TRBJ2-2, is DAGVTQSPTHLIKTRGQQVTLRCSPKSGHDTVSWYQQALGQGPQFIFQYYEEEERQRGNFPDRFSGHQFPNYSSELNVNALLLGDSALYLCASSPGLESTGELFFGEGSRLTVL.

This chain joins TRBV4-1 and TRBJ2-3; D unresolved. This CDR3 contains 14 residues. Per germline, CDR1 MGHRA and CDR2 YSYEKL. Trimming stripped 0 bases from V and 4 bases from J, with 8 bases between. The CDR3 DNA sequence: TGCGCCAGCAGCCAAGATGTAACAGCAGATACGCAGTATTTT. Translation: CASSQDVTADTQYF.

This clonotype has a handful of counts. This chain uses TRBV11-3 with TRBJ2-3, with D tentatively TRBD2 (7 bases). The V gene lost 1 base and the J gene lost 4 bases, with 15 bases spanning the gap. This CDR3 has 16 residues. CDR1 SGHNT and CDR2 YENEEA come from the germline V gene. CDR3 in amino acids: CASSLGGGGGADTQYF. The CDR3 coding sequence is TGTGCCAGCAGCTTAGGAGGGGGGGGAGGGGCAGATACGCAGTATTTT.

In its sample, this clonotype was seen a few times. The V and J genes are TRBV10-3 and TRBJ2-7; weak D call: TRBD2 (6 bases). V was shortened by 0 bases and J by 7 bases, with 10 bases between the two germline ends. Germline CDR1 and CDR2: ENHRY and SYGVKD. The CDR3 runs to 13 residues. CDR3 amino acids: CAISESGGEEQYF. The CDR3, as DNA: TGTGCCATCAGTGAGTCGGGCGGGGAGGAGCAGTACTTC.

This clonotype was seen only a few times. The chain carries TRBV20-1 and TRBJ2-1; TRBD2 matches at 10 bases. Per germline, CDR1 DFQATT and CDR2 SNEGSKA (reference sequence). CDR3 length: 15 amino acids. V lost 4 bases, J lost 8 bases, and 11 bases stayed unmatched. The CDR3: CSATLPAGGPDEQFF. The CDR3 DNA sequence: TGCAGTGCTACCCTCCCAGCGGGGGGGCCAGATGAGCAGTTCTTC.

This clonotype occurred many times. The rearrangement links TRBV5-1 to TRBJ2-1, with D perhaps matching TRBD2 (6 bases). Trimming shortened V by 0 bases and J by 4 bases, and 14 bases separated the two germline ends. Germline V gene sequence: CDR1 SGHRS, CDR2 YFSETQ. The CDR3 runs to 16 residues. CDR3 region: CASSLGASGSYNEQFF. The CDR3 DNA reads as TGCGCCAGCAGCTTGGGCGCCAGCGGGTCATACAATGAGCAGTTCTTC.

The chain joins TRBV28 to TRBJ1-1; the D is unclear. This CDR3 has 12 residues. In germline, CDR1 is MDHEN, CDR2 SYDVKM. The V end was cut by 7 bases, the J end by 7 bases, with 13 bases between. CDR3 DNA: TGTGCCAGCATCAATCCCGGCGGTGAAGCTTTCTTT. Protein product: CASINPGGEAFF.

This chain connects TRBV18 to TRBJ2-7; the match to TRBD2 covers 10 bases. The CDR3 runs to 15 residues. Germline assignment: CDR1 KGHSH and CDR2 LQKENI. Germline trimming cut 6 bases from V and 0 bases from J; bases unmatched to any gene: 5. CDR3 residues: CASSSSGSRSYEQYF. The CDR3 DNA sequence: TGTGCCAGCTCCTCTAGCGGGAGCCGCTCCTACGAGCAGTACTTC.

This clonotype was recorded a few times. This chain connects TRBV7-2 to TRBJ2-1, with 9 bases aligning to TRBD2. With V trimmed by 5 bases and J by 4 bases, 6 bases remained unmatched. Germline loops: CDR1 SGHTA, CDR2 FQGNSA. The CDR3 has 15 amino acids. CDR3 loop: CASSGTSRSYNEQFF. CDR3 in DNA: TGTGCCAGCAGCGGGACTAGCAGGTCATACAATGAGCAGTTCTTC.

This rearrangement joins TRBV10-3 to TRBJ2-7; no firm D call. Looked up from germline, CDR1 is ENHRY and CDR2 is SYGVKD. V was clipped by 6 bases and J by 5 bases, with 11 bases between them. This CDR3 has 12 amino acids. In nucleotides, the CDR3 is TGTGCCATCAGCCCCGGTGGGGACGAGCAGTACGTC. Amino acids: CAISPGGDEQYV.

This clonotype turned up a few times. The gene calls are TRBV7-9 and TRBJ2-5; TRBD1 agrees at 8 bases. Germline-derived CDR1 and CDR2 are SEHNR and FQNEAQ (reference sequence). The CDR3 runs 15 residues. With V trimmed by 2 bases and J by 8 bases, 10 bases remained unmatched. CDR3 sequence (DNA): TGTGCCAGCAGCTTACACGGGACAGGCCTATCCACCCAGTACTTC. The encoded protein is CASSLHGTGLSTQYF.

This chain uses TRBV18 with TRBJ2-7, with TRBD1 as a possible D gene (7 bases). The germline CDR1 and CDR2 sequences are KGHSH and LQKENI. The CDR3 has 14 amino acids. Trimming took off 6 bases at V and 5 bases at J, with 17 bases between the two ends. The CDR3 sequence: CASSRGTTGDEQYF. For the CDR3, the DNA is TGTGCCAGCTCGCGGGGCACCACAGGGGACGAGCAGTACTTC.

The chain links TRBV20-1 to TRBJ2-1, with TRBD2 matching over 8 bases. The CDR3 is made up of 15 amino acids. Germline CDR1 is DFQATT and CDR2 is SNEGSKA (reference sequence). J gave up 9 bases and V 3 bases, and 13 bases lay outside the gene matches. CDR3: CSASRSSGKYGEQFF. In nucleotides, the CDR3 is TGCAGTGCTAGCAGGAGTAGCGGGAAATATGGTGAGCAGTTCTTC.